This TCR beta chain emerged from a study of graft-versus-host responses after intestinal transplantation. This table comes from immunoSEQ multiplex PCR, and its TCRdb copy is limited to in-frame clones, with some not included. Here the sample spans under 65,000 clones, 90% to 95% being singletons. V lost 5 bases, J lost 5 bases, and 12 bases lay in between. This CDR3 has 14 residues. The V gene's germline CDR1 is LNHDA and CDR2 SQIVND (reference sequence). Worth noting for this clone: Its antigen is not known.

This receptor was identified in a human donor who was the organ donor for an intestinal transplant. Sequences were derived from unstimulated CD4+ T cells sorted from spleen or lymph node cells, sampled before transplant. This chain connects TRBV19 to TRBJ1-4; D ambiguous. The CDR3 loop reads CASSPGQKNEKLFF. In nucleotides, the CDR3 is TGTGCCAGTAGTCCTGGGCAGAAAAATGAAAAACTGTTTTTT.